A single sample gave rise to the 18 T cell receptor beta chains below, sequenced in a study of T cell responses to AZD1222 COVID-19 vaccine. Produced via immunoSEQ multiplex PCR; TCRdb's table is partial and in-frame only. This table has more than 55,000 clones, over 60% appearing once. This sample comprised peripheral blood, obtained 28 days after the second AZD1222 dose. The receptors were sampled from an adult who received the AZD1222 COVID-19 vaccine.

This clone occurred once. V gene TRBV6-6 combines with J gene TRBJ1-3; 7 positions agree with TRBD1. Germline V gene sequence: CDR1 MNHNY, CDR2 SVGAGI (reference sequence). The ends lost 6 bases at V and 1 base at J; junction bases unmatched: 9. The CDR3 sequence is 16 residues long. This chain's CDR3 is CASRMGAGGSGNTIYF. CDR3 nucleotides: TGTGCCAGCAGAATGGGGGCAGGGGGATCTGGAAACACCATATATTTT.

The chain couples TRBV5-6 to TRBJ2-7; 10 bases line up with TRBD1. V dropped 0 bases and J dropped 2; count of bases not matched to a gene: 5. Germline V gene data show CDR1 as SGHDT and CDR2 as YYEEEE. There are 16 residues in the CDR3. The CDR3: CASSLGPGQGTYEQYF. DNA for the CDR3: TGTGCCAGCAGCTTGGGGCCGGGACAGGGGACCTACGAGCAGTACTTC.

The V gene is TRBV3-1 (or the pseudogene TRBV3-2), the J gene TRBJ2-2; D ambiguous. CDR1 and CDR2 (germline): LGHDT, YNNKEL (reference sequence). The CDR3 extends over 15 amino acids. Trimming took off 3 bases at V and 6 bases at J, with 14 bases between the two ends. The CDR3 region has the DNA TGTGCCAGCAGCCACCGCCTCCGGGCCTCCGGGGAGCTGTTTTTT. It translates to CASSHRLRASGELFF.

This chain links TRBV24-1 with TRBJ2-1, with D possibly TRBD2 on 6 matching bases. Germline V gene sequence: CDR1 KGHDR, CDR2 SFDVKD. V lost 3 bases and J 7 bases, leaving 18 bases between the germline ends. The CDR3 spans 16 residues. This chain's CDR3 is CATSDSRLVGVNEQFF. CDR3 in DNA: TGTGCCACCAGTGATAGTAGACTAGTCGGGGTGAATGAGCAGTTCTTC.

The chain joins TRBV6-6 to TRBJ2-3, with 11 bases that match TRBD2. Trimming took 4 bases from V and 4 from J; bases not matched to a gene: 1. Per the germline V gene, CDR1 is MNHNY and CDR2 is SVGAGI (reference sequence). The CDR3 has 14 residues. The CDR3 sequence: CASSLAGGADTQYF. DNA for the CDR3: TGTGCCAGCAGTTTAGCGGGGGGGGCAGATACGCAGTATTTT.

This clone counts as medium-sized. V is TRBV2 and J is TRBJ2-7, with 7 positions matching TRBD1. The CDR3 extends over 13 amino acids. CDR1 and CDR2 from the germline V gene are SNHLY and FYNNEI. After removal of 8 bases from V and 1 base from J, the junction contained 5 bases not matched to a gene. The CDR3 region is CASSGTASYEQYF. The DNA of the CDR3 is TGTGCCAGCTCCGGGACAGCTTCCTACGAGCAGTACTTC. Using reference TRBV2 and TRBJ2-7 for the parts outside the CDR3, the full variable domain is EPEVTQTPSHQVTQMGQEVILRCVPISNHLYFYWYRQILGQKVEFLVSFYNNEISEKSEIFDDQFSVERPDGSNFTLKIRSTKLEDSAMYFCASSGTASYEQYFGPGTRLTVT.

This chain connects TRBV21-1 to TRBJ2-2; the table's D call TRBD2 went unverified against the DNA. TRBV21-1 is tagged as a pseudogene. The CDR3 runs to 15 residues. The CDR3: CASSNSIDNTGELFF. In DNA form, the CDR3 reads TGTGCCAGCAGCAATTCGATAGATAACACCGGGGAGCTGTTTTTT.

This clone was recorded only once. This chain uses TRBV2 with TRBJ2-7, with 9 nucleotides matching TRBD1. Germline lookup yields CDR1 SNHLY and CDR2 FYNNEI. The CDR3 runs to 13 residues. With V trimmed by 9 bases and J by 5 bases, 8 bases remained unmatched. The CDR3 region has the DNA TGTGCCAGATCCCCGGGACAGGGCCACGAGCAGTACTTC. Translating gives CARSPGQGHEQYF.

The V gene is TRBV27, the J gene TRBJ1-4; D uncertain. Germline assignment: CDR1 MNHEY and CDR2 SMNVEV (reference sequence). Trimming took 7 bases from V and 0 from J, leaving 15 bases between them. This CDR3 is 16 amino acids long. The CDR3 coding sequence is TGTGCCAGCACCTTCGCCCCACCTGCAACTAATGAAAAACTGTTTTTT. It encodes CASTFAPPATNEKLFF.

The gene calls are TRBV19 and TRBJ2-3; tentative D call: TRBD1 (5 bases). This CDR3 has 15 amino acids. Germline V gene sequence: CDR1 LNHDA, CDR2 SQIVND (reference sequence). V dropped 3 bases and J dropped 2 bases, with 12 bases sitting between them. For the CDR3, the DNA is TGTGCCAGTAGTATTTATCCGACAGCCACAGATACGCAGTATTTT. Its translation: CASSIYPTATDTQYF.

This clone was detected once. V is TRBV29-1 and J is TRBJ2-1; tentatively, D is TRBD1 or TRBD2 (5 bases each). The length of the CDR3 is 14 residues. Germline CDR1 and CDR2: SQVTM and ANQGSEA. Deletions cut 4 bases from V and 2 bases from J, with 12 bases between. The CDR3 sequence is CSVGGDRTYNEQFF. The CDR3 nucleotides read TGCAGCGTTGGGGGAGACAGAACCTACAATGAGCAGTTCTTC.

For the CDR3, the DNA is TGTGCCAGCAGCCCGAGGTGGGGTAGGGGCGCAGATACGCAGTATTTT. Its protein is CASSPRWGRGADTQYF. The gene calls are TRBV7-6 and TRBJ2-3; D is perhaps TRBD1 (5 bases). V was trimmed by 5 bases and J by 4 bases, leaving 19 bases between them. Germline values: CDR1 SGHVS, CDR2 FNYEAQ. This CDR3 has 16 amino acids.

This chain uses TRBV11-2 with TRBJ2-1; 9 nucleotides line up with TRBD2. This CDR3 comprises 16 residues. The ends lost 4 bases at V and 7 bases at J; junction bases unmatched: 11. CDR1 and CDR2 (germline): SGHAT, FQNNGV. The CDR3 protein is CASSSLAGSGGNEQFF. The CDR3 nucleotides are TGTGCCAGCAGCTCCCTAGCGGGAAGCGGTGGGAATGAGCAGTTCTTC.

The chain has TRBV21-1 and TRBJ2-3; the D segment call TRBD1 is taken from the table without a DNA check. TRBV21-1 constitutes a pseudogene. The CDR3 is 15 residues long. The CDR3 DNA reads as TGTGCCAGCAGCAAAGACAGGGGGCGCCCCGGTACGCAGTATTTT. This codes for CASSKDRGRPGTQYF.

This chain connects TRBV12-3 or TRBV12-4 to TRBJ1-2; 8 bases match TRBD1. CDR3 length: 13 amino acids. Germline trimming cut 6 bases from V and 4 bases from J; bases unmatched to any gene: 4. This chain's CDR3 is CASSQQGGYGYTF. The CDR3, as DNA: TGTGCCAGCAGCCAACAGGGGGGCTATGGCTACACCTTC.

The chain combines TRBV2 with TRBJ1-4; possibly TRBD1 for D (5 bases). Trimming pared 4 bases from V and 5 bases from J, leaving 8 bases between. The CDR3 covers 13 residues. Germline values: CDR1 SNHLY, CDR2 FYNNEI. Here the CDR3 reads CASSGSGNEKLFF. Written as DNA, the CDR3 is TGTGCCAGCAGTGGGTCAGGGAATGAAAAACTGTTTTTT.

The chain carries TRBV30 and TRBJ1-2; a weak D match, TRBD1 (5 bases). The germline CDR1 and CDR2 sequences are GTSNPN and SVGIG (reference sequence). The CDR3 contains 15 residues. V lost 3 bases to trimming and J lost 4 bases, with 18 bases between them. For the CDR3, the DNA is TGTGCCTGGAGCCTCGACTCGAGGGGCCGCTATGGCTACACCTTC. Amino acids: CAWSLDSRGRYGYTF.

This chain links TRBV4-3 with TRBJ1-3; D uncertain. This CDR3 contains 17 residues. The V gene's germline CDR1 is LGHNA and CDR2 YSLEER. V lost 0 bases and J lost 0, with 12 bases in between. CDR3 nucleotide sequence: TGCGCCAGCAGCCAAGACCGGGCTACTACCTCTGGAAACACCATATATTTT. This sequence encodes CASSQDRATTSGNTIYF.